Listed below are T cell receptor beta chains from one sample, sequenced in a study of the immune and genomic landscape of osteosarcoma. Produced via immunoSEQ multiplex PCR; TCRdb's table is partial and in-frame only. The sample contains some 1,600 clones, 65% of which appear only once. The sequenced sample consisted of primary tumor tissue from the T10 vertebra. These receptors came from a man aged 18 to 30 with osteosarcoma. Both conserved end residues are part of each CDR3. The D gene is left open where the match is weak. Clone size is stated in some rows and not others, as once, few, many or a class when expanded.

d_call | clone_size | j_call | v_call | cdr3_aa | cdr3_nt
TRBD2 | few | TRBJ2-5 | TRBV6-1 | CASSEPTSGKETQYF | TGTGCCAGCAGTGAACCGACTAGCGGCAAAGAGACCCAGTACTTC
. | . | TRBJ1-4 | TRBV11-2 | CASSLENEKLFF | TGTGCCAGCAGCTTAGAAAATGAAAAACTGTTTTTT
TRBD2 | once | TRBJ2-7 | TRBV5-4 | CASSLGTSGTYEQYF | TGTGCCAGCAGCCTCGGGACTAGCGGAACCTACGAGCAGTACTTC
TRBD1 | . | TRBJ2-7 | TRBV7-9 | CASGWDSLNEQYF | TGTGCCAGCGGATGGGACAGTCTGAACGAGCAGTACTTC
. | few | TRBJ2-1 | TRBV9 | CASSVDGGGGKSNEQFF | TGTGCCAGCAGCGTAGATGGGGGCGGGGGCAAGTCCAATGAGCAGTTCTTC
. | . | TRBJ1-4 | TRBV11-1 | CASSLSNEKLFF | TGTGCCAGCAGCTTGTCGAATGAAAAACTGTTTTTT
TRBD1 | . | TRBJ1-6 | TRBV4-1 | CASSQAGGGSPLHF | TGCGCCAGCAGCCAAGCAGGGGGTGGCTCACCCCTCCACTTT
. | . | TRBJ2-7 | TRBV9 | CASSVGTPGTYEQYF | TGTGCCAGCAGCGTAGGGACTCCCGGAACCTACGAGCAGTACTTC
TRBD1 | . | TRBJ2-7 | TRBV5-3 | CASSLTDRPYEQYF | TGTGCCAGCAGTCTCACGGACAGGCCCTACGAGCAGTACTTC
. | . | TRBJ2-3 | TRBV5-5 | CASRPTGTSTDTQYF | TGTGCCAGCAGACCTACAGGGACTAGCACAGATACGCAGTATTTT
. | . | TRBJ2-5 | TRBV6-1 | CASLTFETQYF | TGTGCCAGCCTGACCTTTGAGACCCAGTACTTC
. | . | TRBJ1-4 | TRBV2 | CASGPTGPFEKLFF | TGTGCCAGCGGACCTACGGGTCCTTTCGAAAAACTGTTTTTT
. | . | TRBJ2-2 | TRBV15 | CATSRDPGHGELFF | TGTGCCACCAGCAGAGATCCAGGGCACGGGGAGCTGTTTTTT
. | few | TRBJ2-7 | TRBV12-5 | CASSPTALNEQYF | TGTGCTAGTTCCCCGACAGCCCTCAACGAGCAGTACTTC
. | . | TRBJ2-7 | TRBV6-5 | CASLGQDYEQYF | TGTGCCAGCTTGGGGCAGGATTACGAGCAGTACTTC
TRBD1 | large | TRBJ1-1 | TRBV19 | CASSMTGGSAEAFF | TGTGCCAGTAGTATGACAGGGGGCTCGGCTGAAGCTTTCTTT
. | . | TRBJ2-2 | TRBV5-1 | CASSLAGATGELFF | TGCGCCAGCAGCCTGGCGGGGGCCACCGGGGAGCTGTTTTTT
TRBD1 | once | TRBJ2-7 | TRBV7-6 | CASSMGQGYEQYF | TGTGCCAGCAGCATGGGACAGGGGTACGAGCAGTACTTC
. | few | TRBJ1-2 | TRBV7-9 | CASSPGGSGWLIYGYTF | TGTGCCAGCAGCCCCGGGGGGTCAGGATGGTTAATCTATGGCTACACCTTC
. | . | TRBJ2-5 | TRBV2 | CASKDTQETQYF | TGTGCCAGCAAGGACACACAAGAGACCCAGTACTTC
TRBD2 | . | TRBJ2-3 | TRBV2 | CASSETSGGAVNTQYF | TGTGCCAGCAGTGAAACTAGCGGGGGGGCCGTAAATACGCAGTATTTT
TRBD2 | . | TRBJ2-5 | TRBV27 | CASGGGGPWETQYF | TGTGCCAGCGGAGGCGGGGGGCCGTGGGAGACCCAGTACTTC
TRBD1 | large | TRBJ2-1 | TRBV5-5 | CASSFWASGTGPDEQFF | TGTGCCAGCAGCTTCTGGGCGTCCGGGACAGGCCCTGATGAGCAGTTCTTC
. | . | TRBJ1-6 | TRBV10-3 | CAMRDGTNNSPLHF | TGTGCCATGAGAGACGGGACTAATAATTCACCCCTCCACTTT
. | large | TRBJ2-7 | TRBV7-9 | CASSPPTGSYEQYF | TGTGCCAGCAGCCCACCGACAGGCTCCTACGAGCAGTACTTC
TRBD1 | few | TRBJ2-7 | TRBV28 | CASSRDSSYEQYF | TGTGCCAGCAGCCGGGACAGCTCCTACGAGCAGTACTTC
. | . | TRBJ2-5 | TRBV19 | CASSIAMGRQETQYF | TGTGCCAGTAGTATAGCAATGGGACGGCAAGAGACCCAGTACTTC
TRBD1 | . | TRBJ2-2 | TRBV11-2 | CASSLLGTGSSTGELFF | TGTGCCAGCAGCTTATTGGGGACAGGGTCGAGCACCGGGGAGCTGTTTTTT
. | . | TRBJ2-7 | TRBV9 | CASSVGVGPYEQYF | TGTGCCAGCAGCGTAGGGGTCGGCCCCTACGAGCAGTACTTC
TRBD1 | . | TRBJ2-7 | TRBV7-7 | CASGWDSLNEQYF | TGTGCCAGCGGATGGGACAGTCTGAACGAGCAGTACTTC
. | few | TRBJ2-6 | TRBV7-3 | CASSSGTPSSGANVLTF | TGTGCCAGCAGCTCCGGGACCCCGAGTTCTGGGGCCAACGTCCTGACTTTC
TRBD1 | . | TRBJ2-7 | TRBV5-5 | CASSFFSQGLLYEQYF | TGTGCCAGCAGCTTTTTCTCACAGGGGTTACTCTACGAGCAGTACTTC
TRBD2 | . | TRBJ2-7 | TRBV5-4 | CAGSPYPSGGHEQYF | TGTGCCGGCAGCCCATATCCTAGCGGGGGGCATGAGCAGTACTTC
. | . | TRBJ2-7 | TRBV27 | CASSLRRQIYEQYF | TGTGCCAGCAGTTTAAGGAGGCAGATATACGAGCAGTACTTC
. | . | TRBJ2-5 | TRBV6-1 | CASSAPGVLQTQYF | TGTGCCAGCAGTGCCCCCGGTGTACTCCAGACCCAGTACTTC